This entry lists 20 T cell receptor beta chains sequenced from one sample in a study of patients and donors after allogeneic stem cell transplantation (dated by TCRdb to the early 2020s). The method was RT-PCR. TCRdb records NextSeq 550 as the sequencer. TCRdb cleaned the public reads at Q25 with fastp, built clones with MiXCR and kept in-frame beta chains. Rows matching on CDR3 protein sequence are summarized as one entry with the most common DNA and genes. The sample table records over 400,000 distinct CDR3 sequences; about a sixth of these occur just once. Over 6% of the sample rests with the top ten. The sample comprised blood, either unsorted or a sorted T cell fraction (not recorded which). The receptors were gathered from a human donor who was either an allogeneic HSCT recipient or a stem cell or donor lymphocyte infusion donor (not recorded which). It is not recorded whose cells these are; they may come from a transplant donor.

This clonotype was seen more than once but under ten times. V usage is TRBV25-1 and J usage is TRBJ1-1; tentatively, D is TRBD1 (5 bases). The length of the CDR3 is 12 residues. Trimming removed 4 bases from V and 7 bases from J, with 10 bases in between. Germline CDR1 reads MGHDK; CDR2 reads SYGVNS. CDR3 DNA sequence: TGTGCCAGCAGTGCCGGGACGCTTGAAGCTTTCTTT. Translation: CASSAGTLEAFF.

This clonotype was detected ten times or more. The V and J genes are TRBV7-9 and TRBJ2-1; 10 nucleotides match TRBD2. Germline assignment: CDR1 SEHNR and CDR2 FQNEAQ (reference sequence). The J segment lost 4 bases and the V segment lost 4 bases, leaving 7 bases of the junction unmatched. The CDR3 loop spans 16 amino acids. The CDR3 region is CASSSLTSGTYNEQFF. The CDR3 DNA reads TGTGCCAGCAGCTCCCTCACTAGCGGGACTTACAATGAGCAGTTCTTC.

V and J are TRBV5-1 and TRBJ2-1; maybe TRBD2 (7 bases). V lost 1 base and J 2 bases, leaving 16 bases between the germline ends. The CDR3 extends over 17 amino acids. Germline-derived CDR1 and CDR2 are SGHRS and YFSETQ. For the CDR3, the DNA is TGCGCCAGCAGCTTGCGCTTTAGGGGGGGGGCCTACAATGAGCAGTTCTTC. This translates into CASSLRFRGGAYNEQFF.

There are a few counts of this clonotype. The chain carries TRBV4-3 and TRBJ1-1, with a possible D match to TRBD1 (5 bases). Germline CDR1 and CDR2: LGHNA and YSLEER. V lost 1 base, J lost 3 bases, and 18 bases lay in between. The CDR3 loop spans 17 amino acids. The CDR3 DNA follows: TGCGCCAGCAGCCAAGGAATTCAGGGAGGGTGGGACACTGAAGCTTTCTTT. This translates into CASSQGIQGGWDTEAFF.

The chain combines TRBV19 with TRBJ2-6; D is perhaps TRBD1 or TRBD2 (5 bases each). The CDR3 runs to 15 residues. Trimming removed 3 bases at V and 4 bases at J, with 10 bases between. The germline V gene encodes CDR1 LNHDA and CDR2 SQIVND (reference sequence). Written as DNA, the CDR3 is TGTGCCAGTAGTATTGAGGGGTTCGGGGCCAACGTCCTGACTTTC. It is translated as CASSIEGFGANVLTF.

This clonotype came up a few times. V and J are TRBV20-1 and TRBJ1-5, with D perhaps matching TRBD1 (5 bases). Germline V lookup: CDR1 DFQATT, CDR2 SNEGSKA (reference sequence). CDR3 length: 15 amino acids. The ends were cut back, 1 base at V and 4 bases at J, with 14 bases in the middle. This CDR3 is CSARAAGGGNQPQHF. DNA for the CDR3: TGCAGTGCTAGAGCGGCTGGGGGGGGAAATCAGCCCCAGCATTTT.

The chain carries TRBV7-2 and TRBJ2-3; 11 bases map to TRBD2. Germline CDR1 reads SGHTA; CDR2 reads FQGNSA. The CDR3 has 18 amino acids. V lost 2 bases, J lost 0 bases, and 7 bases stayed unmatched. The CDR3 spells CASSLTPSGGTSTDTQYF. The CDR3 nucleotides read TGTGCCAGCAGCTTAACGCCTAGCGGGGGGACTAGCACAGATACGCAGTATTTT. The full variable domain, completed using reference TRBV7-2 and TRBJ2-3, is GAGVSQSPSNKVTEKGKDVELRCDPISGHTALYWYRQSLGQGLEFLIYFQGNSAPDKSGLPSDRFSAERTGGSVSTLTIQRTQQEDSAVYLCASSLTPSGGTSTDTQYFGPGTRLTVL.

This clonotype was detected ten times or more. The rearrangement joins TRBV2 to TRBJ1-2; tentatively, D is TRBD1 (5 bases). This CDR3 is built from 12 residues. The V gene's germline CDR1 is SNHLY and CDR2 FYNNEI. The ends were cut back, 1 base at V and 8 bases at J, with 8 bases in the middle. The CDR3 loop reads CASSEGGRGYTF. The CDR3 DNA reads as TGTGCCAGCAGTGAAGGGGGCCGGGGCTACACCTTC.

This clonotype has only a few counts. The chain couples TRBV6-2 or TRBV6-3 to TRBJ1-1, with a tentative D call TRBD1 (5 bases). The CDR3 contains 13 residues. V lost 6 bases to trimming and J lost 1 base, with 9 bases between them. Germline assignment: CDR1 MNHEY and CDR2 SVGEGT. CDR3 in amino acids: CASRNGANTEAFF. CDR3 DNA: TGTGCCAGCAGGAACGGGGCGAACACTGAAGCTTTCTTT.

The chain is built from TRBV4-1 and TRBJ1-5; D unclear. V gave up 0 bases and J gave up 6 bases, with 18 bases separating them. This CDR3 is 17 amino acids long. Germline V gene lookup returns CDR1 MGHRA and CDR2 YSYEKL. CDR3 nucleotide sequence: TGCGCCAGCAGCCAAGATTTTTGGACGGGAGACGGTCAGCCCCAGCATTTT. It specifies CASSQDFWTGDGQPQHF.

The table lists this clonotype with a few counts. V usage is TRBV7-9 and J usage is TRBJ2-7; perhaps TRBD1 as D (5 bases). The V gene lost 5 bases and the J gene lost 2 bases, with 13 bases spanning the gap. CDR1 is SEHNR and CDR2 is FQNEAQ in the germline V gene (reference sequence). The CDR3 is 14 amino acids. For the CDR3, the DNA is TGTGCCAGCAGCCAGGTCCAGGGCCCCTACGAGCAGTACTTC. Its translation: CASSQVQGPYEQYF.

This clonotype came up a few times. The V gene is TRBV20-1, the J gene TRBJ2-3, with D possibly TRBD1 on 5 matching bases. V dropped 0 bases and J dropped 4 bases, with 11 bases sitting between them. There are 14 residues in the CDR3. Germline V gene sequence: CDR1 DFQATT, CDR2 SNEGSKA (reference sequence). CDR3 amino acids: CSARDGQGSDTQYF. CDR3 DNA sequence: TGCAGTGCTAGAGATGGGCAGGGATCAGATACGCAGTATTTT.

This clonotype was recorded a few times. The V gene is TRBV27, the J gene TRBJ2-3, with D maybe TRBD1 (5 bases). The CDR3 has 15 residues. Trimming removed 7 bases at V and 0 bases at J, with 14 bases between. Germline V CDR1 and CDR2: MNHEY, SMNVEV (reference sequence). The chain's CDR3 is CASKRWQGSTDTQYF. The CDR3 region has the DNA TGTGCCAGCAAAAGGTGGCAGGGTAGCACAGATACGCAGTATTTT.

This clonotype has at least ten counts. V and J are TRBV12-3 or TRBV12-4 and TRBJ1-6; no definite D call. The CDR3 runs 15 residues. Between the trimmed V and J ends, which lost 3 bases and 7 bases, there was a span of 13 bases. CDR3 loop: CASSFGVQLNSPLHF. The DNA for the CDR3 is TGTGCCAGCAGTTTCGGGGTACAGCTGAATTCACCCCTCCACTTT.

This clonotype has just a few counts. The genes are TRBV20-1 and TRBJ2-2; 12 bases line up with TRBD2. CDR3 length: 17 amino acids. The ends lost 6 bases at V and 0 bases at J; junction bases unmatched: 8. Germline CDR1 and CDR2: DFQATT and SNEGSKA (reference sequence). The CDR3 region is CSAPRLAGATNTGELFF. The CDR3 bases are TGCAGTGCACCTAGACTAGCGGGGGCCACGAACACCGGGGAGCTGTTTTTT.

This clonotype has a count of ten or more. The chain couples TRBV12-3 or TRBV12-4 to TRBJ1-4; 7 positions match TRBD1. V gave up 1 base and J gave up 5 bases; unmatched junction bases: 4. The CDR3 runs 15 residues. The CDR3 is CASSLDGRGNEKLFF. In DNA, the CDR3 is TGTGCCAGCAGTTTAGATGGCAGGGGGAATGAAAAACTGTTTTTT.

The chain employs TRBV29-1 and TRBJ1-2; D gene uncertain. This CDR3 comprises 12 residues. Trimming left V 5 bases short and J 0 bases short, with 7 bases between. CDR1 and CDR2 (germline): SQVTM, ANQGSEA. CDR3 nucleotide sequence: TGCAGCGTTAACCCCTCTAACTATGGCTACACCTTC. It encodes CSVNPSNYGYTF.

CDR3 sequence (DNA): TGCGCCAGCAGCTTGGAGAGAATGGAGGGCTACACCTTC. It encodes CASSLERMEGYTF. The rearrangement uses TRBV5-1 and TRBJ1-2; D is undetermined. This CDR3 is 13 amino acids long. CDR1 SGHRS and CDR2 YFSETQ come from the germline V gene. The V gene lost 0 bases and the J gene lost 8 bases, with 11 bases spanning the gap.

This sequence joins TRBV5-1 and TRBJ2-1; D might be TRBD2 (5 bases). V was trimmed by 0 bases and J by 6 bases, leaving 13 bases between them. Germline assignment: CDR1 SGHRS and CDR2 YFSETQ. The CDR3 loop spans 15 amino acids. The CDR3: CASSLEAHGINEQFF. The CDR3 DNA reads TGCGCCAGCAGCTTGGAAGCCCACGGGATCAATGAGCAGTTCTTC.

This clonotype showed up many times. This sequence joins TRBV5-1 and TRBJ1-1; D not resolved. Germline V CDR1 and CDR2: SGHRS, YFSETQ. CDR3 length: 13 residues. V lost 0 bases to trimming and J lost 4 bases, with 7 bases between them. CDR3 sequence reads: CASSLGPGTEAFF. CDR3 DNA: TGCGCCAGCAGCTTGGGCCCAGGCACTGAAGCTTTCTTT.